A single sample gave rise to the 30 T cell receptor beta chains below, sequenced in a study of cytomegalovirus exposure and HLA in healthy donors. PCR primers comprised 60 Vbeta and 13 Jbeta primers. Generated by immunoSEQ multiplex PCR, the TCRdb table keeps only in-frame clones and is missing some. The sample holds approximately 190,000 clones, more than 75% seen once. Sequencing was carried out using PBMCs. These receptors were taken from a woman under 30 in good health and CMV-seronegative.

The V gene is TRBV6-4, the J gene TRBJ1-2; tentative D call: TRBD1 (6 bases). CDR3 size: 16 residues. Trimming pared 8 bases from V and 6 bases from J, leaving 25 bases between. CDR1 and CDR2 from the germline V gene are MRHNA and SNTAGT. CDR3 protein: CASLPGALGPSHGYTF. The CDR3 nucleotides are TGTGCCAGCTTACCAGGGGCGCTTGGCCCTTCCCATGGCTACACCTTC.

This chain uses TRBV5-6 with TRBJ2-3; D not resolved. V lost 2 bases and J 6 bases, leaving 4 bases between the germline ends. Germline assignment: CDR1 SGHDT and CDR2 YYEEEE. The CDR3 totals 11 residues. The CDR3 DNA follows: TGTGCCAGCAGCTTTGGCGATACGCAGTATTTT. Translating gives CASSFGDTQYF.

This clone has just a few counts. The rearrangement joins TRBV5-1 to TRBJ2-3; 10 bases map to TRBD1. V shed 6 bases and J 4 bases; nucleotides not matched to a gene: 2. The germline gives CDR1 SGHRS, CDR2 YFSETQ. The CDR3 has 13 residues. CDR3 in amino acids: CASNGQGADTQYF. CDR3 coding DNA: TGCGCCAGCAACGGACAGGGGGCAGATACGCAGTATTTT.

This chain links TRBV5-1 with TRBJ2-2; no reliable D call. Trimming pared 0 bases from V and 3 bases from J, leaving 9 bases between. The CDR3 spans 15 residues. Germline CDR1 reads SGHRS; CDR2 reads YFSETQ. In nucleotides, the CDR3 is TGCGCCAGCAGCTTGGATTTTCCGGACACCGGGGAGCTGTTTTTT. This sequence encodes CASSLDFPDTGELFF.

The chain has TRBV7-9 and TRBJ2-3; the match to TRBD2 covers 7 bases. The CDR3 runs to 15 residues. Trimming at V came to 1 base and at J to 6 bases, leaving 7 bases not matched to a gene. The V gene's germline CDR1 is SEHNR and CDR2 FQNEAQ (reference sequence). The CDR3 DNA follows: TGTGCCAGCAGCTTAGACTCCAGGGAGGGGGATACGCAGTATTTT. Protein product: CASSLDSREGDTQYF.

The J gene is TRBJ1-2, the V gene TRBV7-9; 9 bases are a match to TRBD1. V trimming: 5 bases; J trimming: 0 bases; junction bases outside the gene matches: 13. Germline CDR1 is SEHNR and CDR2 is FQNEAQ (reference sequence). The CDR3 has 18 residues. CDR3 sequence: CASSPVPGQGSTNYGYTF. The DNA for the CDR3 is TGTGCCAGCAGCCCCGTCCCGGGACAGGGTTCGACTAACTATGGCTACACCTTC.

V gene TRBV13 combines with J gene TRBJ1-5; D ambiguous. Germline assignment: CDR1 PRHDT and CDR2 FYEKMQ (reference sequence). The CDR3 loop spans 15 amino acids. The germline V and J ends were trimmed by 3 bases and 2 bases, with 11 bases remaining between them. The CDR3 nucleotides are TGTGCCAGCAGCTTTGGTGGGAGAGGCAATCAGCCCCAGCATTTT. This translates into CASSFGGRGNQPQHF.

This sequence joins TRBV5-4 and TRBJ2-1; 10 bases line up with TRBD2. Per the germline V gene, CDR1 is SGHNT and CDR2 is YYREEE (reference sequence). The J segment lost 7 bases and the V segment lost 1 base, leaving 14 bases of the junction unmatched. The CDR3 runs 18 residues. CDR3 nucleotides: TGTGCCAGCAGCTTGACGCGGCTCACTAGCGGGGCTAAGAATGAGCAGTTCTTC. Residues: CASSLTRLTSGAKNEQFF. Using reference TRBV5-4 and TRBJ2-1 for the parts outside the CDR3, the full variable domain is ETGVTQSPTHLIKTRGQQVTLRCSSQSGHNTVSWYQQALGQGPQFIFQYYREEENGRGNFPPRFSGLQFPNYSSELNVNALELDDSALYLCASSLTRLTSGAKNEQFFGPGTRLTVL.

This chain uses TRBV14 with TRBJ2-7, with 13 bases fitting TRBD2. CDR1 and CDR2 (germline): SGHDN, FVKESK. After removal of 4 bases from V and 3 bases from J, the junction contained 18 bases not matched to a gene. The CDR3 extends over 20 amino acids. The DNA of the CDR3 is TGTGCCAGCAGCCTTCAGGGGGGGACTAGCGGGAATGCCCCTCTCTACGAGCAGTACTTC. Its translation: CASSLQGGTSGNAPLYEQYF.

The chain links TRBV10-3 to TRBJ1-2; weak D call: TRBD1 (6 bases). Trimming removed 0 bases from V and 6 bases from J, with 14 bases in between. CDR3 length equals 15 residues. Germline lookup yields CDR1 ENHRY and CDR2 SYGVKD. CDR3 sequence (DNA): TGTGCCATCAGTGAGTCGGGGCTGGACAGAAATGGCTACACCTTC. This codes for CAISESGLDRNGYTF.

This rearrangement joins TRBV7-9 to TRBJ1-6; the match to TRBD1 covers 7 bases. Germline-derived CDR1 and CDR2 are SEHNR and FQNEAQ (reference sequence). The CDR3 loop spans 17 amino acids. Trimming took 1 base from V and 8 from J; bases not matched to a gene: 11. The CDR3 protein is CASSLGATGEWDSPLHF. The CDR3 DNA is TGTGCCAGCAGCTTAGGGGCTACAGGGGAGTGGGATTCACCCCTCCACTTT.

The V and J genes are TRBV5-1 and TRBJ1-2, with 7 bases fitting TRBD1. The CDR3 runs to 12 residues. With V trimmed by 4 bases and J by 7 bases, 4 bases remained unmatched. The V gene's germline CDR1 is SGHRS and CDR2 YFSETQ. CDR3 residues: CASSTDRAGYTF. For the CDR3, the DNA is TGCGCCAGCAGCACAGACAGGGCTGGCTACACCTTC.

The genes are TRBV30 and TRBJ1-1; 8 bases fit TRBD1. The CDR3 runs 13 residues. The junction had 8 bases not matched to a gene; V was cut back by 5 bases and J by 6 bases. Per germline, CDR1 GTSNPN and CDR2 SVGIG (reference sequence). The CDR3 DNA is TGTGCCTGGGCGACGGACAGGGCGGCTGAAGCTTTCTTT. This gives the protein CAWATDRAAEAFF. The entire variable domain, with the rest obtained from reference TRBV30 and TRBJ1-1, is as follows: SQTIHQWPATLVQPVGSPLSLECTVEGTSNPNLYWYRQAAGRGLQLLFYSVGIGQISSEVPQNLSASRPQDRQFILSSKKLLLSDSGFYLCAWATDRAAEAFFGQGTRLTVV.

The chain links TRBV7-6 to TRBJ2-7; no clear D. V dropped 1 base and J dropped 3 bases, with 7 bases sitting between them. The CDR3 consists of 13 residues. In germline, CDR1 is SGHVS, CDR2 FNYEAQ. The DNA for the CDR3 is TGTGCCAGCAGCTTAGATGAGAGCTACGAGCAGTACTTC. This gives the protein CASSLDESYEQYF.

The genes are TRBV10-3 and TRBJ2-7; 7 bases are a match to TRBD1. Losses at the gene ends were 8 bases for V and 2 bases for J; bases not matched to a gene: 6. This CDR3 is 13 amino acids long. Germline loops: CDR1 ENHRY, CDR2 SYGVKD. CDR3 DNA sequence: TGTGCCATCTCCCCGACAGGGCCCTACGAGCAGTACTTC. It is translated as CAISPTGPYEQYF.

This chain's CDR3 is CASSPKTGYYEQYF. The CDR3 nucleotides read TGTGCCAGCTCACCGAAGACAGGGTACTACGAGCAGTACTTC. The chain has TRBV18 and TRBJ2-7; TRBD1 matches 7 bases. Germline CDR1 KGHSH, CDR2 LQKENI. The CDR3 has 14 residues. V dropped 3 bases and J dropped 3; count of bases not matched to a gene: 5. Looking up the rest from reference TRBV18 and TRBJ2-7 gives the full variable domain: NAGVMQNPRHLVRRRGQEARLRCSPMKGHSHVYWYRQLPEEGLKFMVYLQKENIIDESGMPKERFSAEFPKEGPSILRIQQVVRGDSAAYFCASSPKTGYYEQYFGPGTRLTVT.

This CDR3 reads CASSGGLAGERGHEQYF. Written as DNA, the CDR3 is TGTGCCAGCAGTGGGGGACTAGCGGGAGAAAGGGGACACGAGCAGTACTTC. V usage is TRBV27 and J usage is TRBJ2-7, with TRBD2 matching over 14 bases. V lost 5 bases and J lost 5; bases outside the gene matches: 11. Germline V gene lookup returns CDR1 MNHEY and CDR2 SMNVEV (reference sequence). CDR3 length equals 17 residues.

The chain carries TRBV7-9 and TRBJ1-4; perhaps TRBD1 as D (5 bases). V was shortened by 2 bases and J by 4 bases, with 11 bases between the two germline ends. CDR1 is SEHNR, CDR2 FQNEAQ, per germline (reference sequence). The CDR3 length is 15 residues. Here the CDR3 DNA reads TGTGCCAGCAGCTTATCTACAGGAAATAATGAAAAACTGTTTTTT. Amino acid sequence: CASSLSTGNNEKLFF.

The rearrangement joins TRBV6-1 to TRBJ1-1; unclear D gene. The CDR3 runs to 12 residues. The germline V gene encodes CDR1 MNHNS and CDR2 SASEGT. The ends were cut back, 7 bases at V and 1 base at J, with 7 bases in the middle. The CDR3 protein is CASIRENTEAFF. The CDR3 region has the DNA TGTGCCAGCATACGAGAGAACACTGAAGCTTTCTTT.

V and J are TRBV9 and TRBJ2-3; TRBD1 might be the D (6 bases). The CDR3 runs to 16 residues. Germline CDR1 is SGDLS and CDR2 is YYNGEE. V lost 2 bases and J lost 3, with 16 bases in between. Written as DNA, the CDR3 is TGTGCCAGCAGCGTTACCGGGACACCCTCGACAGATACGCAGTATTTT. This encodes CASSVTGTPSTDTQYF. Drawing the rest from reference TRBV9 and TRBJ2-3, the complete variable domain is DSGVTQTPKHLITATGQRVTLRCSPRSGDLSVYWYQQSLDQGLQFLIQYYNGEERAKGNILERFSAQQFPDLHSELNLSSLELGDSALYFCASSVTGTPSTDTQYFGPGTRLTVL.

This clone was found once. V is TRBV5-1 and J is TRBJ1-2; TRBD1 aligns across 10 bases. Germline V lookup: CDR1 SGHRS, CDR2 YFSETQ. The CDR3 consists of 15 residues. V lost 3 bases and J lost 1; bases outside the gene matches: 3. In DNA form, the CDR3 reads TGCGCCAGCAGCTCGGACAGGGGGATTAACTATGGCTACACCTTC. It specifies CASSSDRGINYGYTF.

V and J are TRBV2 and TRBJ1-1, with TRBD1 identical over 12 bases. Germline CDR1 reads SNHLY; CDR2 reads FYNNEI. Germline trimming cut 11 bases from V and 3 bases from J; bases unmatched to any gene: 19. The CDR3 extends over 18 amino acids. The CDR3 is CAWTGTGGAMRFDTEAFF. The CDR3 DNA reads TGTGCCTGGACCGGGACAGGGGGCGCCATGCGGTTTGACACTGAAGCTTTCTTT.

The chain combines TRBV7-9 with TRBJ2-7; D may be TRBD2 (5 bases). The V gene lost 6 bases and the J gene lost 3 bases, with 9 bases spanning the gap. The CDR3 is made up of 12 amino acids. CDR1 SEHNR and CDR2 FQNEAQ come from the germline V gene (reference sequence). This chain's CDR3 is CASSTSFYEQYF. Here the CDR3 DNA reads TGTGCCAGCAGTACTAGTTTCTACGAGCAGTACTTC.

The chain employs TRBV11-3 and TRBJ2-1; TRBD2 might be the D (7 bases). The CDR3 loop spans 16 amino acids. V was shortened by 0 bases and J by 3 bases, with 12 bases between the two germline ends. Per germline, CDR1 SGHNT and CDR2 YENEEA. CDR3 protein: CASSLEGGAFYNEQFF. In nucleotides, the CDR3 is TGTGCCAGCAGCTTAGAGGGGGGGGCCTTCTACAATGAGCAGTTCTTC.

The chain uses TRBV19 and TRBJ1-2, with 10 bases aligning to TRBD1. Germline CDR1 LNHDA, CDR2 SQIVND (reference sequence). V gave up 8 bases and J gave up 2 bases; unmatched junction bases: 8. This CDR3 has 15 amino acids. CDR3 loop: CASSGQGMVNYGYTF. As DNA, the CDR3 is TGTGCCAGTTCGGGACAGGGGATGGTAAACTATGGCTACACCTTC. Full variable domain (remainder filled in from reference TRBV19 and TRBJ1-2): DGGITQSPKYLFRKEGQNVTLSCEQNLNHDAMYWYRQDPGQGLRLIYYSQIVNDFQKGDIAEGYSVSREKKESFPLTVTSAQKNPTAFYLCASSGQGMVNYGYTFGSGTRLTVV.

The rearrangement joins TRBV7-8 to TRBJ2-7; TRBD1 matches at 7 bases. This CDR3 has 15 amino acids. V lost 1 base, J lost 1 base, and 4 bases stayed unmatched. Germline CDR1 is SGHVS and CDR2 is FQNEAQ. This CDR3 is CASSLEGTASYEQYF. In nucleotides, the CDR3 is TGTGCCAGCAGCTTAGAGGGGACAGCATCCTACGAGCAGTACTTC.

This clone came up once. The rearrangement joins TRBV11-3 to TRBJ2-2; D uncertain. Germline V gives CDR1 SGHNT, CDR2 YENEEA. This CDR3 has 13 residues. Trimming took off 3 bases at V and 2 bases at J, with 4 bases between the two ends. The CDR3 sequence: CASSLYNTGELFF. The CDR3 region has the DNA TGTGCCAGCAGCTTGTATAACACCGGGGAGCTGTTTTTT. Supplemented by reference TRBV11-3 and TRBJ2-2, the full variable domain reads EAGVVQSPRYKIIEKKQPVAFWCNPISGHNTLYWYLQNLGQGPELLIRYENEEAVDDSQLPKDRFSAERLKGVDSTLKIQPAELGDSAVYLCASSLYNTGELFFGEGSRLTVL.

The chain carries TRBV19 and TRBJ2-7; perhaps TRBD2 as D (5 bases). This CDR3 comprises 15 residues. V was clipped by 2 bases and J by 2 bases, with 13 bases between them. Germline lookup yields CDR1 LNHDA and CDR2 SQIVND (reference sequence). CDR3 loop: CASSIRPGSPYEQYF. CDR3 coding DNA: TGTGCCAGTAGTATAAGGCCGGGGAGCCCCTACGAGCAGTACTTC.

The V and J genes are TRBV19 and TRBJ1-4; D is unclear. The CDR3 has 15 amino acids. Germline V CDR1 and CDR2: LNHDA, SQIVND (reference sequence). Trimming took 5 bases from V and 5 from J, leaving 15 bases between them. As DNA, the CDR3 is TGTGCCAGTAGTCCAGGACGACCGGGGAATGAAAAACTGTTTTTT. Translation: CASSPGRPGNEKLFF.

The rearrangement joins TRBV19 to TRBJ2-5; 10 bases match TRBD1. This CDR3 region has 16 residues. After removal of 3 bases from V and 0 bases from J, the junction contained 4 bases not matched to a gene. Germline loops: CDR1 LNHDA, CDR2 SQIVND (reference sequence). CDR3 in DNA: TGTGCCAGTAGTATGACCGGGACAGGGGACCAAGAGACCCAGTACTTC. Protein product: CASSMTGTGDQETQYF.